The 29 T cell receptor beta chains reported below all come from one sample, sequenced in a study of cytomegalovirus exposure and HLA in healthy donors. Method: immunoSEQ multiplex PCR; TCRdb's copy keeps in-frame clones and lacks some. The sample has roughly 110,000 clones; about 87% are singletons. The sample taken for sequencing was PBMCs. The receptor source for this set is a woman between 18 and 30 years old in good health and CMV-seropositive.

CDR3 in DNA: TGTGCCAGCAGCTTCCAGGGTGCTAATGAAAAACTGTTTTTT. It specifies CASSFQGANEKLFF. The chain is built from TRBV7-2 and TRBJ1-4, with D perhaps TRBD1 (5 bases). This CDR3 has 14 residues. Trimming removed 3 bases from V and 3 bases from J, with 8 bases in between. Looked up from germline, CDR1 is SGHTA and CDR2 is FQGNSA.

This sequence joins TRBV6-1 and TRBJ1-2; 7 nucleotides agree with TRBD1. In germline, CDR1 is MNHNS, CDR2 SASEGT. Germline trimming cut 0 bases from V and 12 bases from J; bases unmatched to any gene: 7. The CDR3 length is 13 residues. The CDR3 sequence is CASSEARRGPNTF. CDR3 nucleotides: TGTGCCAGCAGTGAAGCGCGTAGGGGGCCGAACACCTTC.

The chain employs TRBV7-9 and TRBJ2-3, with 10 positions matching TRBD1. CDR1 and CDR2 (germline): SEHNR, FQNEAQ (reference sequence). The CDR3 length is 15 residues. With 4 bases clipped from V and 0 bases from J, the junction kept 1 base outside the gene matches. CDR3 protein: CASSSTGGSTDTQYF. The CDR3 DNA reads TGTGCCAGCAGCTCGACAGGGGGCAGCACAGATACGCAGTATTTT.

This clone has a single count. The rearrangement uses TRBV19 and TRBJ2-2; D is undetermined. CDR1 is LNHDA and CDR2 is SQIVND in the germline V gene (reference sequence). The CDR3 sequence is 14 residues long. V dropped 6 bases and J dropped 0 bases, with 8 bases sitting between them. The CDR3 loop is CASSDTANTGELFF. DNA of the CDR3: TGTGCCAGTAGCGACACTGCGAACACCGGGGAGCTGTTTTTT.

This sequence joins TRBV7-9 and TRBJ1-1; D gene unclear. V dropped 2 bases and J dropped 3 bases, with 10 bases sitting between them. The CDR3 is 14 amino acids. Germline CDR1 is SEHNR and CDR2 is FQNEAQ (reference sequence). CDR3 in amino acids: CASSLLVSDTEAFF. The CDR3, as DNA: TGTGCCAGCAGCTTATTAGTCTCGGACACTGAAGCTTTCTTT.

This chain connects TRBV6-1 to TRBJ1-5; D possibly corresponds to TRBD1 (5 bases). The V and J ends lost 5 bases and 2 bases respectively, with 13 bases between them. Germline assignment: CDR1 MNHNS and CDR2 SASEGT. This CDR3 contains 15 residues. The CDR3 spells CASSTLGGGNQPQHF. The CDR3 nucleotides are TGTGCCAGCAGTACCCTAGGAGGGGGCAATCAGCCCCAGCATTTT.

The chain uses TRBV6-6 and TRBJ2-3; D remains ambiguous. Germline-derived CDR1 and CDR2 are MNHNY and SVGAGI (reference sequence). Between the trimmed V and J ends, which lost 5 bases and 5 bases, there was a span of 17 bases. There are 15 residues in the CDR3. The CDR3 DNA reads TGTGCCAGCAGTCCCCCCTCTGCCAGCGAAGATACGCAGTATTTT. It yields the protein CASSPPSASEDTQYF.

This chain's CDR3 is CASSEWDSHQPQHF. For the CDR3, the DNA is TGTGCCAGCAGTGAGTGGGACAGTCATCAGCCCCAGCATTTT. The chain recombines TRBV25-1 with TRBJ1-5; 7 positions agree with TRBD1. The trim removed 3 bases at V and 5 bases at J, leaving 4 bases unmatched. CDR3 length: 14 amino acids. Germline V lookup: CDR1 MGHDK, CDR2 SYGVNS.

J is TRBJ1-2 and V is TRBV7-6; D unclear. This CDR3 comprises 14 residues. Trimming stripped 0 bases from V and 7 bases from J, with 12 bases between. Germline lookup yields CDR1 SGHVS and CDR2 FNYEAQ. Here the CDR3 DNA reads TGTGCCAGCAGCTTAGCTGAGGGCGCGGGTGGCTACACCTTC. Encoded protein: CASSLAEGAGGYTF.

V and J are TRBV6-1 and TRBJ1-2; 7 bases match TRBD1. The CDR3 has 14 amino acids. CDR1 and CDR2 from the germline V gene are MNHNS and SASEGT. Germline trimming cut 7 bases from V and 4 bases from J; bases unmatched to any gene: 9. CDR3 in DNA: TGTGCCAGCAATAACAGGGGCGACGGCTATGGCTACACCTTC. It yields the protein CASNNRGDGYGYTF.

The DNA of the CDR3 is TGCGCCAGCAGCCAAGGGACAGGGGTAGGCAATCAGCCCCAGCATTTT. Translating gives CASSQGTGVGNQPQHF. The chain employs TRBV4-1 and TRBJ1-5; 9 bases line up with TRBD1. Germline-derived CDR1 and CDR2 are MGHRA and YSYEKL. The trim removed 1 base at V and 2 bases at J, leaving 3 bases unmatched. This CDR3 comprises 16 residues.

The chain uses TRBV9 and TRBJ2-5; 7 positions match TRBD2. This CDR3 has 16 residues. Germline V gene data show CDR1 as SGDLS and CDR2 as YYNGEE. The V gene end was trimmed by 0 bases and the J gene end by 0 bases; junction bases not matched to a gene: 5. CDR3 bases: TGTGCCAGCAGCGTAGGTCTAGCGGACTACCAAGAGACCCAGTACTTC. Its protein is CASSVGLADYQETQYF. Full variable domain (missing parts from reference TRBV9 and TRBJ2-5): DSGVTQTPKHLITATGQRVTLRCSPRSGDLSVYWYQQSLDQGLQFLIQYYNGEERAKGNILERFSAQQFPDLHSELNLSSLELGDSALYFCASSVGLADYQETQYFGPGTRLLVL.

The CDR3 spells CASSRTRQGYSSYEQYF. CDR3 DNA sequence: TGTGCCAGCAGCAGAACCCGACAGGGCTATTCTTCCTACGAGCAGTACTTC. V is TRBV7-8 and J is TRBJ2-7, with 7 nucleotides matching TRBD1. The germline V gene has CDR1 SGHVS and CDR2 FQNEAQ. The ends lost 5 bases at V and 1 base at J; junction bases unmatched: 14. CDR3 length: 17 residues.

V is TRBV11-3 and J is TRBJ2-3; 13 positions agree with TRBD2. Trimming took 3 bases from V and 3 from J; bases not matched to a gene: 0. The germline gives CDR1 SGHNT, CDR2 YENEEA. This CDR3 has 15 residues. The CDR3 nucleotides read TGTGCCAGCAGCTTGACTAGCGGGGGGACAGATACGCAGTATTTT. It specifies CASSLTSGGTDTQYF.

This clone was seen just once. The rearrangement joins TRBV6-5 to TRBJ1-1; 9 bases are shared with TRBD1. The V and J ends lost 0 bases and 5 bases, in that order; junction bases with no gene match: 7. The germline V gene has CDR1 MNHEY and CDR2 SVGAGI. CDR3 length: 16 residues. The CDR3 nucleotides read TGTGCCAGCAGTTACTCGGAGGGACAGGGAACGACTGAAGCTTTCTTT. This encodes CASSYSEGQGTTEAFF.

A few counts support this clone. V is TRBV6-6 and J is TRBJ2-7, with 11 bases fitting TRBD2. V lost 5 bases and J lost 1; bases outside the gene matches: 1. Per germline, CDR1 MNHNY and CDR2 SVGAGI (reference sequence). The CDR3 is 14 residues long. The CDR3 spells CASSRTSGSYEQYV. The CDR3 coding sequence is TGTGCCAGCAGTCGGACTAGCGGGTCCTACGAGCAGTACGTC.

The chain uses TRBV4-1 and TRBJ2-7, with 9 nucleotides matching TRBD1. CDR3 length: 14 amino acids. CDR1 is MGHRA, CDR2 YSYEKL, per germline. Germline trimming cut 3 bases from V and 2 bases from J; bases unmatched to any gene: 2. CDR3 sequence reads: CASSHGDRAYEQYF. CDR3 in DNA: TGCGCCAGCAGCCACGGGGACAGGGCCTACGAGCAGTACTTC.

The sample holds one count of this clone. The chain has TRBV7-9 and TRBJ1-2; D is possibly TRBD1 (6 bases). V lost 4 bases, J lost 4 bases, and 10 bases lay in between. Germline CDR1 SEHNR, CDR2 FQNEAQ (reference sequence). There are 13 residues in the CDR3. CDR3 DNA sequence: TGTGCCAGCAGCTCCCCGGACAGCTATGGCTACACCTTC. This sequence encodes CASSSPDSYGYTF.

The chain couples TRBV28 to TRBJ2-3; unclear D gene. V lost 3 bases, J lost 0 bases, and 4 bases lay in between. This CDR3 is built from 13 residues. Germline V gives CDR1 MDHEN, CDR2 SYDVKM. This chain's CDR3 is CASSFGSTDTQYF. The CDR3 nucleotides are TGTGCCAGCAGTTTCGGGAGCACAGATACGCAGTATTTT.

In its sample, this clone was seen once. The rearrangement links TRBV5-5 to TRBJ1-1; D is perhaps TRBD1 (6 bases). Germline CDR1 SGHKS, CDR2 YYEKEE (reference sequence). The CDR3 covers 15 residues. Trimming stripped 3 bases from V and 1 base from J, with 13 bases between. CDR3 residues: CASSSYRARNTEAFF. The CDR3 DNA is TGTGCCAGCAGCTCCTACAGGGCCAGGAACACTGAAGCTTTCTTT.

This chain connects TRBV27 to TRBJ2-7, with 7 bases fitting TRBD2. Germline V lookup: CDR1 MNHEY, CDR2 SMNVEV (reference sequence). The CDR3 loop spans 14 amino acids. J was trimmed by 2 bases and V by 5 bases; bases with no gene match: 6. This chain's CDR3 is CASSGGDSTYEQYF. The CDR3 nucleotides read TGTGCCAGCAGTGGGGGGGACTCAACCTACGAGCAGTACTTC.

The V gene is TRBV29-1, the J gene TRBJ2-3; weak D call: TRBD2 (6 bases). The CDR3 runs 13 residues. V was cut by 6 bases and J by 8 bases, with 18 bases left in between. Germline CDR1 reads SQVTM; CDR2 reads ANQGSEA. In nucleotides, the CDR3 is TGCAGCGTCAACTCGGAGGGGAAGGGTACGCAGTATTTT. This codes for CSVNSEGKGTQYF.

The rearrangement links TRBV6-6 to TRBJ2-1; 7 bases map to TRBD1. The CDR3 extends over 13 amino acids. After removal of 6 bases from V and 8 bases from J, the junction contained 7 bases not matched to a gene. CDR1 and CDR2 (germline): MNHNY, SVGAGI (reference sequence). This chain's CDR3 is CASSEDRVHEQFF. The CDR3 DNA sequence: TGTGCCAGCAGCGAAGACAGGGTCCATGAGCAGTTCTTC.

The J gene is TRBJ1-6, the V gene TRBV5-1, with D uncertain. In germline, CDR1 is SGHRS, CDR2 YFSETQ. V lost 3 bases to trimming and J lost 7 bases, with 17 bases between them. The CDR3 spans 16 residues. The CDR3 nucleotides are TGCGCCAGCAGCTCGGAGGCAGGCAGGACGAATTCACCCCTCCACTTT. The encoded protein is CASSSEAGRTNSPLHF.

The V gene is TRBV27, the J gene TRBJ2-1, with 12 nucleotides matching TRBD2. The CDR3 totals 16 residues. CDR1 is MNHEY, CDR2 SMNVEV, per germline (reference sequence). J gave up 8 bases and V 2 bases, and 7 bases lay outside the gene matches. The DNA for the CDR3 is TGTGCCAGCAGTTTAGGAGCTAGCGGGGGGGCGTATGAGCAGTTCTTC. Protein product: CASSLGASGGAYEQFF.

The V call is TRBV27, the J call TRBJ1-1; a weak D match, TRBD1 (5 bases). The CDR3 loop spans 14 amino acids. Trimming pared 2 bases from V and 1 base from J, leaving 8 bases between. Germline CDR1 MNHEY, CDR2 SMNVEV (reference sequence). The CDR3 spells CASSLRQGNTEAFF. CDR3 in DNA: TGTGCCAGCAGTTTAAGGCAGGGGAACACTGAAGCTTTCTTT.

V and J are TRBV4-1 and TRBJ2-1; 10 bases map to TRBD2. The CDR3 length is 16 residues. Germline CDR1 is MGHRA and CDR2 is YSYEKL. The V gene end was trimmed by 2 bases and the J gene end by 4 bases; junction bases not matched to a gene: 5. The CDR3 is CASSQQLAGIYNEQFF. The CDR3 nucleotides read TGCGCCAGCAGCCAACAACTAGCGGGGATTTACAATGAGCAGTTCTTC.

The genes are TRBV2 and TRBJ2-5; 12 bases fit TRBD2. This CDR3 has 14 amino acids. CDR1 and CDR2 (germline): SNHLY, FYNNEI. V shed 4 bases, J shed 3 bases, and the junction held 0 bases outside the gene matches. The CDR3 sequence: CASSGTSGKETQYF. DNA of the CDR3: TGTGCCAGCAGTGGGACTAGCGGGAAAGAGACCCAGTACTTC.

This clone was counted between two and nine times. The CDR3 nucleotides read TGTGCCAGCAGTGAAGGGCAGGGAAGAGAAAAACTGTTTTTT. Residues: CASSEGQGREKLFF. The chain couples TRBV25-1 to TRBJ1-4; a weak D match, TRBD1 (5 bases). Germline loops: CDR1 MGHDK, CDR2 SYGVNS. V dropped 2 bases and J dropped 8 bases, with 12 bases sitting between them. This CDR3 has 14 amino acids.